The 26 T cell receptor beta chains below were found in one sample sequenced in a study of T cell responses to AZD1222 COVID-19 vaccine. TCRdb keeps only in-frame clones here, not all; method: immunoSEQ multiplex PCR. The sample has fewer than 80,000 clones, around 74% seen once. This sample comprised peripheral blood, obtained on day 0 of MenACWY control vaccination. These receptors were taken from an adult in good health.

The chain joins TRBV27 to TRBJ2-3; 11 bases map to TRBD2. V trimming: 3 bases; J trimming: 3 bases; junction bases outside the gene matches: 2. Germline lookup yields CDR1 MNHEY and CDR2 SMNVEV (reference sequence). The length of the CDR3 is 15 residues. Here the CDR3 reads CASSFSGRVTDTQYF. CDR3 DNA sequence: TGTGCCAGCAGTTTTAGCGGGAGGGTTACAGATACGCAGTATTTT.

The V call is TRBV12-3 or TRBV12-4, the J call TRBJ1-1; unclear D gene. The CDR3 length is 13 residues. Trimming removed 8 bases at V and 6 bases at J, with 16 bases between. CDR3 in DNA: TGTGCCAGCCCTTACAAGTTTAGGGCTGAAGCTTTCTTT. Translation gives CASPYKFRAEAFF.

The chain carries TRBV3-1 (or the pseudogene TRBV3-2) and TRBJ2-2; D possibly corresponds to TRBD2 (6 bases). The CDR3 has 16 residues. Per germline, CDR1 LGHDT and CDR2 YNNKEL (reference sequence). V was cut by 4 bases and J by 2 bases, with 14 bases left in between. The CDR3 DNA follows: TGTGCCAGCAGCCGAGAGCGGAGGGACAACACCGGGGAGCTGTTTTTT. Translating gives CASSRERRDNTGELFF.

The chain employs TRBV10-2 and TRBJ2-1, with 14 bases fitting TRBD2. The V gene's germline CDR1 is WSHSY and CDR2 SAAADI. V shed 7 bases, J shed 5 bases, and the junction held 7 bases outside the gene matches. The CDR3 has 16 amino acids. The CDR3 DNA reads as TGCGCCAGCACCGGGACTAGCGGGAGAGTAAACAATGAGCAGTTCTTC. Protein: CASTGTSGRVNNEQFF.

V gene TRBV7-9 combines with J gene TRBJ1-1; D unclear. CDR1 and CDR2 from the germline V gene are SEHNR and FQNEAQ (reference sequence). The CDR3 covers 15 residues. V lost 2 bases to trimming and J lost 1 base, with 11 bases between them. The CDR3 nucleotides are TGTGCCAGCAGCTTATACGTCAGTTCGAACACTGAAGCTTTCTTT. Its translation is CASSLYVSSNTEAFF.

The rearrangement links TRBV2 to TRBJ2-1, with TRBD2 identical over 7 bases. CDR1 SNHLY and CDR2 FYNNEI come from the germline V gene. V dropped 4 bases and J dropped 7; count of bases not matched to a gene: 10. CDR3 length: 15 amino acids. The CDR3 loop is CASSVGLAAENEQFF. As DNA, the CDR3 is TGTGCCAGCAGTGTCGGGCTAGCGGCGGAGAATGAGCAGTTCTTC.

This clone was observed a handful of times. V is TRBV5-4 and J is TRBJ2-7; 8 bases are a match to TRBD2. Trimming removed 0 bases from V and 7 bases from J; junction bases left unmatched: 6. Germline CDR1 SGHNT, CDR2 YYREEE (reference sequence). This CDR3 is 14 amino acids long. CDR3 loop: CASSLDGGAGEQYF. Here the CDR3 DNA reads TGTGCCAGCAGCTTGGACGGGGGGGCTGGGGAGCAGTACTTC.

The J gene is TRBJ2-2, the V gene TRBV19; 9 bases line up with TRBD1. The CDR3 has 15 residues. The ends lost 5 bases at V and 7 bases at J; junction bases unmatched: 8. In germline, CDR1 is LNHDA, CDR2 SQIVND (reference sequence). The CDR3 DNA sequence: TGTGCCAGTAGTCCGACAGGGGGTGGATTCGGGGAGCTGTTTTTT. Its translation is CASSPTGGGFGELFF.

This clone was counted once. The chain couples TRBV3-1 (or the pseudogene TRBV3-2) to TRBJ2-1, with 10 bases aligning to TRBD2. Per germline, CDR1 LGHDT and CDR2 YNNKEL (reference sequence). The CDR3 runs 14 residues. V was pared by 5 bases and J by 4 bases, with 2 bases of the junction left unmatched. CDR3 amino acids: CASSVTSGYNEQFF. CDR3 DNA sequence: TGTGCCAGCAGCGTGACTAGCGGGTACAATGAGCAGTTCTTC.

The chain combines TRBV6-2 or TRBV6-3 with TRBJ2-1; 11 bases line up with TRBD2. With 5 bases clipped from V and 5 bases from J, the junction kept 5 bases outside the gene matches. Germline V gene lookup returns CDR1 MNHEY and CDR2 SVGEGT. The CDR3 contains 15 residues. CDR3 in amino acids: CASSSGTSGNNEQFF. The CDR3 bases are TGTGCCAGCAGTAGCGGGACTAGCGGCAACAATGAGCAGTTCTTC.

This clone showed up just a few times. This chain uses TRBV4-1 with TRBJ2-1; D not certain. V dropped 3 bases and J dropped 2 bases, with 14 bases sitting between them. The CDR3 runs to 16 residues. Germline V gene sequence: CDR1 MGHRA, CDR2 YSYEKL. CDR3 in amino acids: CASSHQPPAPYNEQFF. The CDR3 DNA sequence: TGCGCCAGCAGCCACCAACCTCCAGCCCCCTACAATGAGCAGTTCTTC.

The V call is TRBV9, the J call TRBJ2-5, with 8 bases that match TRBD1. The germline V gene encodes CDR1 SGDLS and CDR2 YYNGEE. The CDR3 is made up of 17 amino acids. V lost 0 bases to trimming and J lost 1 base; unmatched junction nucleotides: 8. The CDR3 sequence: CASSVASGGQAQETQYF. CDR3 in DNA: TGTGCCAGCAGCGTAGCCTCCGGGGGACAGGCCCAAGAGACCCAGTACTTC.

The genes are TRBV7-2 and TRBJ1-4, with TRBD1 as a possible D gene (6 bases). Germline loops: CDR1 SGHTA, CDR2 FQGNSA. The CDR3 spans 15 residues. V was shortened by 1 base and J by 8 bases, with 14 bases between the two germline ends. CDR3 residues: CASSLVPGASEKLFF. In DNA, the CDR3 is TGTGCCAGCAGCTTAGTTCCAGGGGCAAGCGAAAAACTGTTTTTT.

The chain links TRBV6-2 or TRBV6-3 to TRBJ2-7; 9 bases are shared with TRBD2. Germline CDR1 and CDR2: MNHEY and SVGEGT. CDR3 length equals 17 residues. The junction had 15 bases not matched to a gene; V was cut back by 4 bases and J by 5 bases. CDR3 DNA sequence: TGTGCCAGCAGTTCTTTGGCTAGCGGGACCCATTCCGACGAGCAGTACTTC. Protein: CASSSLASGTHSDEQYF.

This clone was seen just once. This rearrangement joins TRBV18 to TRBJ1-2; possibly TRBD1 for D (6 bases). V dropped 2 bases and J dropped 4 bases, with 14 bases sitting between them. Germline CDR1 reads KGHSH; CDR2 reads LQKENI. This CDR3 has 15 amino acids. Written as DNA, the CDR3 is TGTGCCAGCTCACCAGCCGGGGGCGACGGCTATGGCTACACCTTC. It translates to CASSPAGGDGYGYTF.

This clone was counted a single time. V usage is TRBV7-2 and J usage is TRBJ1-3; D is uncertain. CDR1 SGHTA and CDR2 FQGNSA come from the germline V gene. This CDR3 has 14 amino acids. V lost 1 base and J lost 2, with 6 bases in between. In nucleotides, the CDR3 is TGTGCCAGCAGCTTAGGGTCAGCTGGAAACACCATATATTTT. Residues: CASSLGSAGNTIYF.

The rearrangement joins TRBV2 to TRBJ1-2; D unresolved. V lost 2 bases and J 3 bases, leaving 10 bases between the germline ends. The CDR3 loop spans 14 amino acids. The germline V gene encodes CDR1 SNHLY and CDR2 FYNNEI. This chain's CDR3 is CASSESGQDYGYTF. The DNA of the CDR3 is TGTGCCAGCAGTGAAAGCGGTCAGGACTATGGCTACACCTTC.

V and J are TRBV3-1 (or the pseudogene TRBV3-2) and TRBJ1-2; possible D gene TRBD1, 6 bases. Trimming shortened V by 1 base and J by 4 bases, and 10 bases separated the two germline ends. The germline V gene encodes CDR1 LGHDT and CDR2 YNNKEL (reference sequence). CDR3 length: 14 amino acids. CDR3 sequence (DNA): TGTGCCAGCAGCCAAGGGACAGCTTCCTATGGCTACACCTTC. Protein sequence: CASSQGTASYGYTF.

The chain recombines TRBV6-9 with TRBJ1-4; D is undetermined. The CDR3 is 16 residues long. Per germline, CDR1 MNHGY and CDR2 SVAAGI. The V end was cut by 7 bases, the J end by 2 bases, with 17 bases between. CDR3 loop: CASTRRGTKTNEKLFF. CDR3 DNA sequence: TGTGCCAGCACCCGGAGAGGAACCAAGACTAATGAAAAACTGTTTTTT.

As DNA, the CDR3 is TGTGCCAGCAGTATACGGACAGGGGGTAGTCCCGGGGAGCTGTTTTTT. It yields the protein CASSIRTGGSPGELFF. V is TRBV2 and J is TRBJ2-2; TRBD1 agrees at 10 bases. The germline V gene has CDR1 SNHLY and CDR2 FYNNEI. CDR3 size: 16 residues. V lost 5 bases to trimming and J lost 6 bases; unmatched junction nucleotides: 9.

The chain uses TRBV30 and TRBJ1-1, with D perhaps TRBD1 (6 bases). Germline CDR1 reads GTSNPN; CDR2 reads SVGIG (reference sequence). The CDR3 has 15 residues. V was trimmed by 3 bases and J by 4 bases, leaving 18 bases between them. Here the CDR3 DNA reads TGTGCCTGGAGAGTCTCCAACAGGGATGGCACTGAAGCTTTCTTT. It translates to CAWRVSNRDGTEAFF. Full variable domain (remainder filled in from reference TRBV30 and TRBJ1-1): SQTIHQWPATLVQPVGSPLSLECTVEGTSNPNLYWYRQAAGRGLQLLFYSVGIGQISSEVPQNLSASRPQDRQFILSSKKLLLSDSGFYLCAWRVSNRDGTEAFFGQGTRLTVV.

This clone occurred a few times. In the same sample, other DNA sequences code for this CDR3. V gene TRBV19 combines with J gene TRBJ1-1; TRBD1 might be the D (6 bases). This CDR3 has 13 amino acids. The germline V gene encodes CDR1 LNHDA and CDR2 SQIVND (reference sequence). Trimming removed 3 bases at V and 1 base at J, with 6 bases between. As DNA, the CDR3 is TGTGCCAGTAGTATGGGACAGAACACTGAAGCTTTCTTT. Its translation: CASSMGQNTEAFF.

This clone was detected a few times. The chain employs TRBV6-5 and TRBJ1-1; D gene ambiguous. Germline assignment: CDR1 MNHEY and CDR2 SVGAGI. Trimming left V 6 bases short and J 5 bases short, with 16 bases between. The CDR3 has 14 residues. CDR3 coding DNA: TGTGCCAGCAGCCAGTCGAGAGGTGTAACTGAAGCTTTCTTT. Residues: CASSQSRGVTEAFF.

CDR3 nucleotides: TGTGCCTGGAGTTTCAGGGCCACAGATACGCAGTATTTT. Its translation: CAWSFRATDTQYF. The rearrangement links TRBV30 to TRBJ2-3; tentatively, D is TRBD1 (5 bases). Germline V gene lookup returns CDR1 GTSNPN and CDR2 SVGIG (reference sequence). The germline V and J ends were trimmed by 2 bases and 2 bases, with 8 bases remaining between them. The CDR3 loop spans 13 amino acids. Full variable domain (remainder filled in from reference TRBV30 and TRBJ2-3): SQTIHQWPATLVQPVGSPLSLECTVEGTSNPNLYWYRQAAGRGLQLLFYSVGIGQISSEVPQNLSASRPQDRQFILSSKKLLLSDSGFYLCAWSFRATDTQYFGPGTRLTVL.

A single count supports this clone. The V call is TRBV11-2, the J call TRBJ1-3; no clear D gene. There are 12 residues in the CDR3. V was trimmed by 5 bases and J by 3 bases, leaving 5 bases between them. CDR1 and CDR2 (germline): SGHAT, FQNNGV. The CDR3 reads CASSRIGNTIYF. The CDR3 DNA follows: TGTGCCAGCAGCCGCATTGGAAACACCATATATTTT.

This sequence joins TRBV12-3 or TRBV12-4 and TRBJ2-2; D gene ambiguous. The CDR3 runs to 12 residues. Trimming removed 6 bases from V and 0 bases from J, with 2 bases in between. The CDR3 DNA is TGTGCCAGCAGGCCGAACACCGGGGAGCTGTTTTTT. This sequence encodes CASRPNTGELFF.